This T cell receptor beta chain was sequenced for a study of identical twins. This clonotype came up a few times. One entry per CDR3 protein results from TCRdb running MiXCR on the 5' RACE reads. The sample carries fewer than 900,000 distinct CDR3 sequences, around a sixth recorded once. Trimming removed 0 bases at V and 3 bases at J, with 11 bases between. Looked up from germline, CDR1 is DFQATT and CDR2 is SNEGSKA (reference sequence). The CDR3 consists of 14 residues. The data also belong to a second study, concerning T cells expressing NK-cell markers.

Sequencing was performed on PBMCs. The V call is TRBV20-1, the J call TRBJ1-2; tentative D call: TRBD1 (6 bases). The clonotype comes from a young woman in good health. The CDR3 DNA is TGCAGTGCTAGAGATAGGCCAGGGGACTATGGCTACACCTTC. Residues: CSARDRPGDYGYTF.